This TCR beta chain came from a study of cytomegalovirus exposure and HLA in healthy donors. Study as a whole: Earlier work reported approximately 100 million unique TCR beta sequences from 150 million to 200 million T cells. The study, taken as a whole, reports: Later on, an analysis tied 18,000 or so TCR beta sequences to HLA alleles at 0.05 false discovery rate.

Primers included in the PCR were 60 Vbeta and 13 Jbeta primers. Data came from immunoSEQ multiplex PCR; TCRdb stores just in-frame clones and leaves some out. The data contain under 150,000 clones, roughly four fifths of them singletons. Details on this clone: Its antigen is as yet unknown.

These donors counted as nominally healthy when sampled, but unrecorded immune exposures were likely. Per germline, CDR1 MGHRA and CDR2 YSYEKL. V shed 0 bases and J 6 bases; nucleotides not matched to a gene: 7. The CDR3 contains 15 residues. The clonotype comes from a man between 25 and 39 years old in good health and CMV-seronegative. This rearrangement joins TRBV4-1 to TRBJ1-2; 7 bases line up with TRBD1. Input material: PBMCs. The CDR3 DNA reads TGCGCCAGCAGCCAAGATGACAGGGAAAGGCATGGCTACACCTTC. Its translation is CASSQDDRERHGYTF.